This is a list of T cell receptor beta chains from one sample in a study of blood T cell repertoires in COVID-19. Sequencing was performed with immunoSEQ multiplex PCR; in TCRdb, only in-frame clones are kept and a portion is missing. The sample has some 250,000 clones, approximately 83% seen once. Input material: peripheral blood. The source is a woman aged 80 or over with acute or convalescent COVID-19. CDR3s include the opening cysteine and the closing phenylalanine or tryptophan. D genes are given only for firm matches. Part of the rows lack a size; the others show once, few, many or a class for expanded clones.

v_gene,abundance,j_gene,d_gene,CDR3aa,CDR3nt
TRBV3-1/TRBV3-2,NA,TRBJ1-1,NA,CASSQGAGAGSTEAFF,TGTGCCAGCAGCCAAGGGGCGGGGGCAGGGAGTACTGAAGCTTTCTTT
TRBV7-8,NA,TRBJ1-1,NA,CASSYRGDTEAFF,TGTGCCAGCAGCTATAGGGGTGACACTGAAGCTTTCTTT
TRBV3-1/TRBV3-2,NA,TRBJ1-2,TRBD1,CASSQDRYYGYTF,TGTGCCAGCAGCCAGGACAGGTACTATGGCTACACCTTC
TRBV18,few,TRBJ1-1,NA,CASSPPNGGTEAFF,TGTGCCAGCTCACCACCGAACGGGGGCACTGAAGCTTTCTTT
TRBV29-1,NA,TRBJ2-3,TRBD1,CSVRDRGVSTDTQYF,TGCAGCGTTCGGGACAGGGGAGTGAGCACAGATACGCAGTATTTT
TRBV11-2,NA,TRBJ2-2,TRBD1,CASSLQGVNTGELFF,TGTGCCAGCAGCCTACAGGGGGTGAACACCGGGGAGCTGTTTTTT
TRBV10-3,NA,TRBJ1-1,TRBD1,CAINRQGGTEAFF,TGTGCCATCAACCGACAGGGCGGGACTGAAGCTTTCTTT
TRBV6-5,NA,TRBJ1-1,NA,CASSRLPGTEAFF,TGTGCCAGCAGTCGCCTACCCGGCACTGAAGCTTTCTTT
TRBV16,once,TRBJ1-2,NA,CASSQSVQNYGYTF,TGTGCCAGCAGCCAATCGGTACAGAACTATGGCTACACCTTC
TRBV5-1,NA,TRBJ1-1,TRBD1,CASSSRPTGDTEAFF,TGCGCCAGCAGCTCCCGACCCACAGGGGACACTGAAGCTTTCTTT
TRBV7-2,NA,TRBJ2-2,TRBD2,CASSLVGLAGANTGELFF,TGTGCCAGCAGCTTAGTGGGACTAGCGGGGGCTAACACCGGGGAGCTGTTTTTT
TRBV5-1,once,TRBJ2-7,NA,CASSLDRGSYEQYF,TGCGCCAGCAGCTTGGATAGGGGGTCCTACGAGCAGTACTTC
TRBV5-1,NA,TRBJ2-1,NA,CASSLVGDEQFF,TGCGCCAGCAGCTTGGTAGGGGATGAGCAGTTCTTC
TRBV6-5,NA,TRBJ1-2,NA,CASGIAQGTYGYTF,TGTGCCAGCGGGATCGCGCAGGGAACCTATGGCTACACCTTC
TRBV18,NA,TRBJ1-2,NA,CASSPRGSYGYTF,TGTGCCAGCTCACCACGGGGCAGCTATGGCTACACCTTC
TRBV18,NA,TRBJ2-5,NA,CASSPSPQETQYF,TGTGCCAGCTCACCAAGCCCCCAAGAGACCCAGTACTTC
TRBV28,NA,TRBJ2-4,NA,CASSLSWARGGIQYF,TGTGCCAGCAGTTTATCTTGGGCCCGCGGAGGCATTCAGTACTTC
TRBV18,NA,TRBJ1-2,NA,CASSKRDKTNYGYTF,TGTGCCAGCTCAAAACGGGACAAAACTAACTATGGCTACACCTTC
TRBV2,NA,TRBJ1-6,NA,CASTRQGGGSYNSPLHF,TGTGCCAGCACCCGGCAGGGTGGGGGGTCCTATAATTCACCCCTCCACTTT
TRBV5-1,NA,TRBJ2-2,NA,CASSGGLGELFF,TGCGCCAGCAGCGGAGGGCTCGGGGAGCTGTTTTTT
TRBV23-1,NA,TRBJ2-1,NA,CASSQLGRGVVEKDNEQFF,TGCGCCAGCAGTCAATTGGGGAGGGGGGTTGTGGAGAAGGACAATGAGCAGTTCTTC
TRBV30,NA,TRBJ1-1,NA,CASREGNTEAFF,TGTGCCTCCCGCGAGGGTAACACTGAAGCTTTCTTT
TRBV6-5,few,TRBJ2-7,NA,CASRPTASNEQYF,TGTGCCAGCAGGCCCACTGCTTCCAACGAGCAGTACTTC
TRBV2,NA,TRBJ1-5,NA,CASRGGYSNQPQHF,TGTGCCAGTCGGGGGGGTTATAGCAATCAGCCCCAGCATTTT
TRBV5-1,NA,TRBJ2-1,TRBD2,CASSPGTSGGPRFF,TGCGCCAGCAGCCCAGGGACTAGCGGGGGGCCTCGGTTCTTC
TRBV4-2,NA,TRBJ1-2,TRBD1,CASSLNEFRQGASRGYTF,TGTGCCAGCAGCCTCAACGAATTTAGACAGGGGGCTTCTAGGGGCTACACCTTC
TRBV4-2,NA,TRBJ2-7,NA,CASSQGPGRGEQYF,TGTGCCAGCAGCCAGGGACCCGGGCGGGGAGAGCAGTACTTC
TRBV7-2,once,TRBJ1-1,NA,CASSLNSMNTEAFF,TGTGCCAGCAGCTTAAATAGTATGAACACTGAAGCTTTCTTT
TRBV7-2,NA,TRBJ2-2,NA,CASSSRDNLNGELFF,TGTGCCAGCAGCTCCCGGGACAATCTGAACGGGGAGCTGTTTTTT
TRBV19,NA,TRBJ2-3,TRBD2,CASSPAGGTTDTQYF,TGTGCCAGTAGTCCCGCGGGGGGAACCACAGATACGCAGTATTTT
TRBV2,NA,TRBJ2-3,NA,CASTSFRSTDTQYF,TGTGCCAGCACCTCTTTTCGGAGCACAGATACGCAGTATTTT
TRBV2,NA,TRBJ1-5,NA,CASSEARRGGSNQPQHF,TGTGCCAGCAGTGAAGCGCGGCGAGGCGGTAGCAATCAGCCCCAGCATTTT
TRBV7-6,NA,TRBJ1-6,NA,CASSSSTNYNSPLHF,TGTGCCAGCAGCTCTTCAACTAACTATAATTCACCCCTCCACTTT
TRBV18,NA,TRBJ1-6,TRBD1,CASSPVQGENSPLHF,TGTGCCAGCTCACCAGTACAGGGGGAAAATTCACCCCTCCACTTT
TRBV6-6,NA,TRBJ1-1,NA,CASSYSGGESTEAFF,TGTGCCAGCAGTTACTCGGGCGGGGAGAGCACTGAAGCTTTCTTT
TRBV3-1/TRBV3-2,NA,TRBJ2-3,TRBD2,CASATTSGATDTQYF,TGTGCCAGCGCCACGACTAGCGGGGCCACAGATACGCAGTATTTT
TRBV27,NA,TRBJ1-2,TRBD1,CASSIRGRAPPSF,TGTGCCAGCAGTATCAGGGGGCGCGCACCCCCCTCCTTC
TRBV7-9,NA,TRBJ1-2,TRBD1,CASSLGGQGGYGYTF,TGTGCCAGCAGCTTAGGAGGACAGGGCGGCTATGGCTACACCTTC
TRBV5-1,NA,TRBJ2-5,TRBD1,CASSSGGQGPAVGTQYF,TGCGCCAGCAGCTCCGGAGGACAGGGACCGGCGGTGGGGACCCAGTACTTC
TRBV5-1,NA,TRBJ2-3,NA,CASSKRGASSTDTQYF,TGCGCCAGCAGTAAGCGTGGGGCCTCTAGCACAGATACGCAGTATTTT
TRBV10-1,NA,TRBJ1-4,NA,CASSPTGRGEKLFF,TGCGCCAGCAGCCCCACCGGGAGGGGTGAAAAACTGTTTTTT
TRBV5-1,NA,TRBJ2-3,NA,CASSLSGVGDTQYF,TGCGCCAGCAGCTTATCGGGGGTCGGGGATACGCAGTATTTT
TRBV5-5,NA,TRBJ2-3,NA,CASSFIGGAGTDTQYF,TGTGCCAGCAGCTTCATCGGGGGAGCCGGCACAGATACGCAGTATTTT
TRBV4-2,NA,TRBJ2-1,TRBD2,CASSQVPGGVYNEQFF,TGTGCCAGCAGCCAAGTTCCCGGGGGGGTGTACAATGAGCAGTTCTTC
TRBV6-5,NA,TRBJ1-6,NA,CASPSSGDNSPLHF,TGTGCCAGCCCCTCATCGGGGGATAATTCACCCCTCCACTTT
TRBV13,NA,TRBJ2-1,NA,CARPAGTTRSYNEQFF,TGTGCCCGCCCAGCGGGTACCACGCGATCCTACAATGAGCAGTTCTTC
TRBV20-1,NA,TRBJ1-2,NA,CGPAGYTF,TGCGGGCCTGCCGGCTACACCTTC
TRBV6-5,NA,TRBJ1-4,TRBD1,CASSYNTGGNEKLFF,TGTGCCAGCAGTTACAATACAGGGGGTAATGAAAAACTGTTTTTT
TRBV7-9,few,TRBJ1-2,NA,CASSVPRGGYTF,TGTGCCAGCAGCGTACCAAGGGGAGGCTACACCTTC